The 7 T cell receptor beta chains presented below share a single source sample, sequenced in a study of T cell responses to AZD1222 COVID-19 vaccine. Using immunoSEQ multiplex PCR, the repertoire was profiled, and TCRdb retains in-frame clones only, with some absent. The sample consists of about 99,000 clones, roughly nine tenths of them appearing once. The sequences come from peripheral blood, collected on day 0 of AZD1222 vaccination. Receptor source: an adult in good health.

The chain employs TRBV6-5 and TRBJ1-3; no definite D call. Germline V gene lookup returns CDR1 MNHEY and CDR2 SVGAGI. V lost 6 bases and J 4 bases, leaving 16 bases between the germline ends. The CDR3 consists of 15 residues. Here the CDR3 DNA reads TGTGCCAGCAGCCCCCGTTCGGGTTCCGGAAACACCATATATTTT. Translated: CASSPRSGSGNTIYF.

The gene calls are TRBV18 and TRBJ1-1; TRBD1 is a possible D gene (5 bases). With 1 base removed from V and 10 bases from J, the gap between germline ends came to 10 bases. This CDR3 spans 12 amino acids. CDR1 is KGHSH, CDR2 LQKENI, per germline. Written as DNA, the CDR3 is TGTGCCAGCTCACCACAGGGGTGGGGAGCTTTCTTT. Its protein product is CASSPQGWGAFF.

The V call is TRBV5-1, the J call TRBJ1-1, with D possibly matching TRBD1 (5 bases). This CDR3 contains 14 residues. V shed 1 base and J shed 1 base, with 8 bases lying between them. Germline V gene sequence: CDR1 SGHRS, CDR2 YFSETQ. This CDR3 is CASSLIGENTEAFF. The CDR3 nucleotides read TGCGCCAGCAGCTTGATAGGGGAGAACACTGAAGCTTTCTTT. Complete variable domain (other parts from reference TRBV5-1 and TRBJ1-1): KAGVTQTPRYLIKTRGQQVTLSCSPISGHRSVSWYQQTPGQGLQFLFEYFSETQRNKGNFPGRFSGRQFSNSRSEMNVSTLELGDSALYLCASSLIGENTEAFFGQGTRLTVV.

CDR3 sequence reads: CASSATLMGSTEAFF. As DNA, the CDR3 is TGTGCCAGCAGCGCCACCTTGATGGGTAGTACTGAAGCTTTCTTT. This chain links TRBV2 with TRBJ1-1, with D unresolved. The V gene lost 6 bases and the J gene lost 5 bases, with 19 bases spanning the gap. This CDR3 has 15 residues. Germline CDR1 is SNHLY and CDR2 is FYNNEI.

The chain employs TRBV19 and TRBJ1-1; maybe TRBD1 (5 bases). V was clipped by 3 bases and J by 5 bases, with 19 bases between them. The CDR3 covers 16 residues. From germline, CDR1 is LNHDA and CDR2 SQIVND (reference sequence). The CDR3 sequence is CASSMPYKGETTEAFF. CDR3 nucleotide sequence: TGTGCCAGTAGTATGCCCTATAAAGGGGAGACGACTGAAGCTTTCTTT.

J is TRBJ2-2 and V is TRBV7-6; 9 bases line up with TRBD1. The V and J ends lost 4 bases and 5 bases, in that order; junction bases with no gene match: 11. CDR1 SGHVS and CDR2 FNYEAQ come from the germline V gene. This CDR3 comprises 17 residues. The CDR3 coding sequence is TGTGCCAGCAGCTCCATAACCGGGACAGGGTTTACCGGGGAGCTGTTTTTT. Protein product: CASSSITGTGFTGELFF. Based on the CDR3 plus reference TRBV7-6 and TRBJ2-2, the full variable domain is GAGVSQSPRYKVTKRGQDVALRCDPISGHVSLYWYRQALGQGPEFLTYFNYEAQQDKSGLPNDRFSAERPEGSISTLTIQRTEQRDSAMYRCASSSITGTGFTGELFFGEGSRLTVL.

The chain joins TRBV6-5 to TRBJ1-1; TRBD1 aligns across 8 bases. The germline CDR1 and CDR2 sequences are MNHEY and SVGAGI. The trim removed 7 bases at V and 5 bases at J, leaving 6 bases unmatched. The CDR3 consists of 13 residues. The CDR3, as DNA: TGTGCCAGCACCAGACAGGGGAGGACTGAAGCTTTCTTT. It is translated as CASTRQGRTEAFF.